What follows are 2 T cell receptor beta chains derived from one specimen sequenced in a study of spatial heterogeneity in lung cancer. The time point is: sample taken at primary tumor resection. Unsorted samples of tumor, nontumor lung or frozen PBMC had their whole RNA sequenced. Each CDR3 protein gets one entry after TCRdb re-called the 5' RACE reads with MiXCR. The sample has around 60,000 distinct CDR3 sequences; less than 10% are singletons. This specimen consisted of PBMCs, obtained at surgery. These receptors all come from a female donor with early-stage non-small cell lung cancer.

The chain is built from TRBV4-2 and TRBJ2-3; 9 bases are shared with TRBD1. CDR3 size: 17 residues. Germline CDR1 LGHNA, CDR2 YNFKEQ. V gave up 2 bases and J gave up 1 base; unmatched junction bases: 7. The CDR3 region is CASSQRSGTGRTDTQYF. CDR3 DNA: TGTGCCAGCAGCCAAAGATCGGGGACAGGGCGCACAGATACGCAGTATTTT.

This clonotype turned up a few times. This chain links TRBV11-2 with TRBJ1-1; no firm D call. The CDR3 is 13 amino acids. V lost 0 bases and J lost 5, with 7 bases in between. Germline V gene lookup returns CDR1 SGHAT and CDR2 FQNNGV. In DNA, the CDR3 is TGTGCCAGCAGCTTAGAGGTGGGGACTGAAGCTTTCTTT. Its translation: CASSLEVGTEAFF.